Sequencing of this TCR beta chain was carried out in a study of shared clonotypes between healthy human individuals. As to this clone: Its antigen is undetermined.

Findings and caveats of the study: Naive CD4 clonotypes overlapped across a handful of donors at around 5%. Sequencing depth was expected to influence donor clonotype sharing.

The authors' processing: Junction-only immunoSEQ sequences carried no quality scores, so filtering differed. The repertoire was sequenced with immunoSEQ multiplex PCR; TCRdb's copy has only in-frame clones and lacks some. Clone size and V and J calls were adopted from that table, with D and trimming inferred from the DNA. Among about 580,000 clones listed, nearly 98% were seen once. Positive CCR7 selection of CD45RO-negative cells yielded the naive CD8 cells, and terminally differentiated effector memory CD45RA+ cells were excluded. The germline CDR1 and CDR2 sequences are MNHNS and SASEGT. The CDR3 is 14 residues long. J was trimmed by 5 bases and V by 3 bases; bases with no gene match: 7.

The receptor comes from a man aged 25-45 years in good health. The chain recombines TRBV6-1 with TRBJ2-7; TRBD1 matches at 7 bases. The sequenced material came from naive CD8+ T cells sorted from blood. The CDR3 sequence is CASSDDGQAHEQYF. CDR3 nucleotides: TGTGCCAGCAGTGACGATGGACAGGCCCACGAGCAGTACTTC.